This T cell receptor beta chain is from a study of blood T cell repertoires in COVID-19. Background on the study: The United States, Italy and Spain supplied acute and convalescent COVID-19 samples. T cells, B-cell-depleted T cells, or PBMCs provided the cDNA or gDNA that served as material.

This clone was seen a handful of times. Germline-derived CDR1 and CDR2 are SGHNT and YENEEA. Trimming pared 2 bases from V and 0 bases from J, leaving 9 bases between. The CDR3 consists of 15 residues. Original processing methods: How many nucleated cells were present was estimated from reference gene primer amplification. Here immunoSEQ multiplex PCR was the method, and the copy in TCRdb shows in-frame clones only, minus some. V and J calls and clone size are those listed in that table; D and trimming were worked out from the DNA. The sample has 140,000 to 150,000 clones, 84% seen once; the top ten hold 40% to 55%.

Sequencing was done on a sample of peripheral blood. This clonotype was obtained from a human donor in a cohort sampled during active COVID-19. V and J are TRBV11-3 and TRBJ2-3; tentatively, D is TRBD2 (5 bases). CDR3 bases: TGTGCCAGCAGCTTACGGCGGACTAGCACAGATACGCAGTATTTT. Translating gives CASSLRRTSTDTQYF.